This entry lists 21 T cell receptor beta chains sequenced from one sample in a study of T cell responses to AZD1222 COVID-19 vaccine. Data came from immunoSEQ multiplex PCR; TCRdb stores just in-frame clones and leaves some out. The sample yields under 25,000 clones, approximately 88% seen once. The sample consisted of peripheral blood, taken 28 days after the second AZD1222 dose. The receptors were gathered from an adult who received the AZD1222 COVID-19 vaccine.

This sequence joins TRBV11-2 and TRBJ2-7, with D tentatively TRBD2 (5 bases). Deletions cut 3 bases from V and 2 bases from J, with 14 bases between. The CDR3 is 15 amino acids. The germline CDR1 and CDR2 sequences are SGHAT and FQNNGV. CDR3 protein: CASSLLPDSPYEQYF. The CDR3, as DNA: TGTGCCAGCAGCTTGTTACCGGACTCACCCTACGAGCAGTACTTC.

This clone showed up just a few times. V and J are TRBV19 and TRBJ2-7; D gene ambiguous. Germline V lookup: CDR1 LNHDA, CDR2 SQIVND (reference sequence). This CDR3 is built from 14 residues. The V end was cut by 4 bases, the J end by 0 bases, with 10 bases between. CDR3 in DNA: TGTGCCAGTAGTAGGACGGGTACCTCCTACGAGCAGTACTTC. Translated: CASSRTGTSYEQYF.

The V call is TRBV9, the J call TRBJ1-1; D may be TRBD1 (5 bases). Trimming stripped 6 bases from V and 7 bases from J, with 16 bases between. This CDR3 contains 13 residues. The germline V gene encodes CDR1 SGDLS and CDR2 YYNGEE. CDR3 DNA: TGTGCCAGCAACCTACTCGGGGGGGATGAAGCTTTCTTT. Translated, it gives CASNLLGGDEAFF.

The V gene is TRBV4-3, the J gene TRBJ2-4; 9 bases are shared with TRBD1. The CDR3 extends over 14 amino acids. V shed 4 bases, J shed 8 bases, and the junction held 6 bases outside the gene matches. The V gene's germline CDR1 is LGHNA and CDR2 YSLEER. CDR3 nucleotide sequence: TGCGCCAGCAGCCTCCAGAGACAGGGGGACATTCAGTACTTC. Translation gives CASSLQRQGDIQYF.

This chain links TRBV7-9 with TRBJ1-3; D is ambiguous. CDR3 length equals 14 residues. Germline assignment: CDR1 SEHNR and CDR2 FQNEAQ (reference sequence). Trimming removed 6 bases from V and 0 bases from J, with 9 bases in between. The CDR3 loop is CASREESSGNTIYF. Here the CDR3 DNA reads TGTGCCAGCAGGGAGGAATCCTCTGGAAACACCATATATTTT.

The rearrangement links TRBV15 to TRBJ1-1; unclear D gene. Germline V gene data show CDR1 as LNHNV and CDR2 as YYDKDF (reference sequence). The ends were cut back, 3 bases at V and 0 bases at J, with 5 bases in the middle. The CDR3 length is 13 residues. This CDR3 reads CATSRTVNTEAFF. The CDR3 region has the DNA TGTGCCACCAGCAGGACGGTGAACACTGAAGCTTTCTTT.

The chain links TRBV5-1 to TRBJ1-1; D is undetermined. Germline V gives CDR1 SGHRS, CDR2 YFSETQ. Trimming left V 0 bases short and J 11 bases short, with 17 bases between. This CDR3 region has 14 residues. The CDR3 DNA reads TGCGCCAGCAGCTTGGAGGTCGGCGGGTCACGGGCTTTCTTT. Translating gives CASSLEVGGSRAFF.

The rearrangement links TRBV6-5 to TRBJ1-5, with a weak D call TRBD1 (5 bases). Germline V gene sequence: CDR1 MNHEY, CDR2 SVGAGI. The CDR3 contains 15 residues. V lost 7 bases, J lost 0 bases, and 13 bases lay in between. The CDR3 loop reads CASTPTENSNQPQHF. Here the CDR3 DNA reads TGTGCCAGCACCCCGACAGAAAATAGCAATCAGCCCCAGCATTTT.

The chain recombines TRBV18 with TRBJ1-4; no reliable D call. This CDR3 region has 15 residues. Per germline, CDR1 KGHSH and CDR2 LQKENI. The germline V and J ends were trimmed by 4 bases and 8 bases, with 17 bases remaining between them. CDR3 nucleotide sequence: TGTGCCAGCTCACGATCCGGGCCAGTCTGGGAAAAACTGTTTTTT. Translation gives CASSRSGPVWEKLFF.

The CDR3 loop is CASSDRDRADEQYF. CDR3 sequence (DNA): TGTGCCAGCAGTGACCGGGACCGCGCTGACGAGCAGTACTTC. The genes are TRBV27 and TRBJ2-7, with D perhaps matching TRBD1 or TRBD2 (5 bases each). The CDR3 is made up of 14 amino acids. V dropped 5 bases and J dropped 5 bases, with 16 bases sitting between them. In germline, CDR1 is MNHEY, CDR2 SMNVEV (reference sequence).

V gene TRBV5-6 combines with J gene TRBJ2-3; D is unresolved. Germline V CDR1 and CDR2: SGHDT, YYEEEE. The CDR3 is made up of 15 amino acids. The ends were cut back, 2 bases at V and 5 bases at J, with 15 bases in the middle. The CDR3 spells CASSFETSMGDTQYF. The CDR3 bases are TGTGCCAGCAGCTTCGAGACCTCGATGGGAGATACGCAGTATTTT.

The rearrangement links TRBV10-3 to TRBJ2-2, with a possible D match to TRBD2 (6 bases). The CDR3 has 17 residues. Trimming left V 0 bases short and J 2 bases short, with 13 bases between. Germline V gene data show CDR1 as ENHRY and CDR2 as SYGVKD. The CDR3, as DNA: TGTGCCATCAGTGAGTCGGGTGGCGGGAAAAACACCGGGGAGCTGTTTTTT. It codes for CAISESGGGKNTGELFF.

The chain employs TRBV28 and TRBJ2-7; 14 bases are shared with TRBD2. The length of the CDR3 is 14 residues. V was clipped by 7 bases and J by 5 bases; unmatched bases: 4. Germline CDR1 and CDR2: MDHEN and SYDVKM. CDR3 DNA: TGTGCCAGCACTAAGGGACTAGCGGGAGACGAGCAGTACTTC. Amino acid sequence: CASTKGLAGDEQYF. Supplemented by reference TRBV28 and TRBJ2-7, the full variable domain reads DVKVTQSSRYLVKRTGEKVFLECVQDMDHENMFWYRQDPGLGLRLIYFSYDVKMKEKGDIPEGYSVSREKKERFSLILESASTNQTSMYLCASTKGLAGDEQYFGPGTRLTVT.

The rearrangement uses TRBV5-1 and TRBJ2-3; no firm D call. Trimming removed 0 bases from V and 3 bases from J, with 8 bases in between. Germline CDR1 is SGHRS and CDR2 is YFSETQ. This CDR3 comprises 14 residues. The CDR3 spells CASSLVVQTDTQYF. For the CDR3, the DNA is TGCGCCAGCAGCTTGGTAGTCCAGACAGATACGCAGTATTTT.

The J gene is TRBJ2-1, the V gene TRBV27; 9 bases align to TRBD2. CDR3 length: 15 amino acids. V gave up 6 bases and J gave up 8 bases; unmatched junction bases: 11. Germline values: CDR1 MNHEY, CDR2 SMNVEV (reference sequence). CDR3 protein: CASSLSGSPYHEQFF. As DNA, the CDR3 is TGTGCCAGCAGCCTTAGCGGGAGTCCTTACCATGAGCAGTTCTTC.

The genes are TRBV3-1 (or the pseudogene TRBV3-2) and TRBJ1-3; 7 bases map to TRBD1. Germline V gene sequence: CDR1 LGHDT, CDR2 YNNKEL (reference sequence). V lost 3 bases, J lost 4 bases, and 6 bases stayed unmatched. There are 15 residues in the CDR3. CDR3 nucleotides: TGTGCCAGCAGCCACCGAGACAGGGCGGGAAACACCATATATTTT. It translates to CASSHRDRAGNTIYF.

The CDR3 nucleotides read TGCGCCAGCAGCCCCGACACGGGACTCTCTGGAAACACCATATATTTT. As protein: CASSPDTGLSGNTIYF. This sequence joins TRBV5-1 and TRBJ1-3; D may be TRBD1 (5 bases). V shed 4 bases and J shed 0 bases, with 14 bases lying between them. The CDR3 is 16 residues long. Germline CDR1 is SGHRS and CDR2 is YFSETQ.

The chain links TRBV5-1 to TRBJ2-2; unclear D gene. The CDR3 is made up of 15 amino acids. The germline V gene encodes CDR1 SGHRS and CDR2 YFSETQ. V was pared by 6 bases and J by 2 bases, with 14 bases between. CDR3 residues: CASNNKRGNTGELFF. The CDR3 DNA follows: TGCGCCAGCAATAACAAACGTGGAAACACCGGGGAGCTGTTTTTT. Drawing the rest from reference TRBV5-1 and TRBJ2-2, the complete variable domain is KAGVTQTPRYLIKTRGQQVTLSCSPISGHRSVSWYQQTPGQGLQFLFEYFSETQRNKGNFPGRFSGRQFSNSRSEMNVSTLELGDSALYLCASNNKRGNTGELFFGEGSRLTVL.

The genes are TRBV4-3 and TRBJ1-6; D remains unclear. Germline values: CDR1 LGHNA, CDR2 YSLEER. V gave up 4 bases and J gave up 9 bases, with 16 bases separating them. The CDR3 consists of 15 residues. DNA for the CDR3: TGCGCCAGCAGCCCGACGGCGTCCGAGGGTTCACCCCTCCACTTT. This codes for CASSPTASEGSPLHF.

This clone showed up just a few times. The chain carries TRBV30 and TRBJ2-6, with 9 bases identical to TRBD1. The germline V gene encodes CDR1 GTSNPN and CDR2 SVGIG (reference sequence). V dropped 5 bases and J dropped 0; count of bases not matched to a gene: 8. There are 17 residues in the CDR3. The CDR3 nucleotides read TGTGCCTGGCGAACAGGGGGCTCTAGCTCTGGGGCCAACGTCCTGACTTTC. Translating it yields CAWRTGGSSSGANVLTF.

The chain carries TRBV4-1 and TRBJ2-5; D possibly uses TRBD1 or TRBD2 (5 bases each). CDR1 is MGHRA and CDR2 is YSYEKL in the germline V gene. V dropped 1 base and J dropped 2 bases, with 8 bases sitting between them. CDR3 length equals 14 residues. DNA of the CDR3: TGCGCCAGCAGCCAAGGGGACCAGCAAGAGACCCAGTACTTC. Amino acid sequence: CASSQGDQQETQYF.